The 24 T cell receptor beta chains below were found in one sample sequenced in a study of T cells in Graves' hyperthyroidism and ophthalmopathy. Authors of the study amplified TCR beta CDR3 regions from RNA transcripts. Using the HTBI primer set, a first-round RT-PCR was run on the TCR CDR3. TCRdb re-called the multiplex PCR reads through MiXCR, storing one row per CDR3 protein. The sample has about 480,000 distinct CDR3 sequences; roughly 22% are singletons. The sequenced sample was blood. The receptors originated from a woman between 65 and 79 years old with Graves' ophthalmopathy.

The CDR3 spells CAISEAPGREQYF. The CDR3 coding sequence is TGTGCCATCAGTGAGGCCCCAGGGCGGGAGCAGTACTTC. The chain combines TRBV10-3 with TRBJ2-7; D might be TRBD1 (5 bases). With 2 bases removed from V and 7 bases from J, the gap between germline ends came to 12 bases. Germline V lookup: CDR1 ENHRY, CDR2 SYGVKD. The CDR3 has 13 amino acids.

Comment on this clonotype: The junction departs from germline at one end; a sequencing error may be responsible. V and J are TRBV6-1 and TRBJ2-7, with D unresolved. Germline V CDR1 and CDR2: MNHNS, SASEGT. The length of the CDR3 is 15 residues. CDR3 loop: CASSEGAPLIAEQYF. The CDR3 nucleotides read TGTGCCAGCAGCGAAGGAGCGCCACTAATTGCCGAGCAGTACTTC.

This clonotype appeared many times. The chain joins TRBV5-1 to TRBJ2-3; D call uncertain. The CDR3 is 15 amino acids. Trimming pared 0 bases from V and 3 bases from J, leaving 11 bases between. Germline loops: CDR1 SGHRS, CDR2 YFSETQ. The DNA for the CDR3 is TGCGCCAGCAGCTTGGAGGCGCACCAGACAGATACGCAGTATTTT. Residues: CASSLEAHQTDTQYF.

The V gene is TRBV19, the J gene TRBJ1-1, with 7 bases lining up with TRBD1. With V trimmed by 5 bases and J by 5 bases, 11 bases remained unmatched. Germline CDR1 reads LNHDA; CDR2 reads SQIVND (reference sequence). The CDR3 is made up of 15 amino acids. CDR3 DNA: TGTGCCAGTAGTCCAGGACAGGCCGTGGGGACTGAAGCTTTCTTT. It is translated as CASSPGQAVGTEAFF.

This clonotype was counted only a few times. The V gene is TRBV12-3 or TRBV12-4, the J gene TRBJ1-4; no clear D gene. The CDR3 has 12 amino acids. The germline V and J ends were trimmed by 3 bases and 11 bases, with 10 bases remaining between them. CDR3: CASSFPASKLFF. The CDR3 bases are TGTGCCAGCAGTTTCCCCGCCAGCAAACTGTTTTTT.

The chain employs TRBV9 and TRBJ2-7, with a tentative D call TRBD1 (6 bases). V shed 3 bases and J shed 0 bases, with 19 bases lying between them. This CDR3 has 17 amino acids. Germline CDR1 and CDR2: SGDLS and YYNGEE. The DNA for the CDR3 is TGTGCCAGCAGCGACAGGGTGGATGCCTCAAACTCCTACGAGCAGTACTTC. Translated, it gives CASSDRVDASNSYEQYF.

This chain links TRBV29-1 with TRBJ1-2, with 8 nucleotides matching TRBD1. The CDR3 length is 13 residues. J was trimmed by 2 bases and V by 4 bases; bases with no gene match: 3. Germline-derived CDR1 and CDR2 are SQVTM and ANQGSEA. The CDR3 DNA is TGCAGCGTTGTTGACAGGGGCAACTATGGCTACACCTTC. Its protein product is CSVVDRGNYGYTF. Based on the CDR3 plus reference TRBV29-1 and TRBJ1-2, the full variable domain is SAVISQKPSRDICQRGTSLTIQCQVDSQVTMMFWYRQQPGQSLTLIATANQGSEATYESGFVIDKFPISRPNLTFSTLTVSNMSPEDSSIYLCSVVDRGNYGYTFGSGTRLTVV.

This clonotype was counted a few times. The genes are TRBV30 and TRBJ1-1; 7 bases are a match to TRBD1. The V gene's germline CDR1 is GTSNPN and CDR2 SVGIG (reference sequence). J was trimmed by 1 base and V by 4 bases; bases with no gene match: 6. This CDR3 has 14 amino acids. This chain's CDR3 is CAWTWTGSNTEAFF. CDR3 coding DNA: TGTGCCTGGACTTGGACAGGCTCGAACACTGAAGCTTTCTTT.

This clonotype was seen more than once but under ten times. This chain uses TRBV5-1 with TRBJ2-3, with 8 bases fitting TRBD2. J was trimmed by 4 bases and V by 4 bases; bases with no gene match: 17. Per germline, CDR1 SGHRS and CDR2 YFSETQ. This CDR3 has 18 amino acids. The CDR3 sequence: CASSPGTGGGRSADTQYF. The CDR3 DNA follows: TGCGCCAGCAGCCCCGGGACGGGGGGGGGCCGTTCAGCAGATACGCAGTATTTT.

This chain links TRBV20-1 with TRBJ1-2; 7 bases align to TRBD1. The CDR3 runs to 12 residues. CDR1 and CDR2 (germline): DFQATT, SNEGSKA (reference sequence). Here the CDR3 DNA reads TGCGGATGGACAGGCTCCTACTATGGCTACACCTTC. Translation: CGWTGSYYGYTF.

The gene calls are TRBV24-1 and TRBJ1-4, with D perhaps matching TRBD1 (6 bases). Between the trimmed V and J ends, which lost 4 bases and 7 bases, there was a span of 15 bases. The CDR3 length is 15 residues. Germline V gene lookup returns CDR1 KGHDR and CDR2 SFDVKD. The CDR3 loop reads CATSDATDSSEKLFF. The CDR3 nucleotides are TGTGCCACCAGTGACGCAACGGACAGTAGTGAAAAACTGTTTTTT.

The table lists this clonotype with many counts. The chain carries TRBV28 and TRBJ2-5; TRBD1 might be the D (6 bases). With 6 bases removed from V and 2 bases from J, the gap between germline ends came to 16 bases. This CDR3 is built from 15 residues. Germline CDR1 and CDR2: MDHEN and SYDVKM. The CDR3 nucleotides read TGTGCCAGCAGCCAAGGGGGTGGTCCTCAAGAGACCCAGTACTTC. Its protein is CASSQGGGPQETQYF.

V and J are TRBV7-8 and TRBJ2-2; no clear D gene. The CDR3 has 14 amino acids. The ends were cut back, 0 bases at V and 2 bases at J, with 4 bases in the middle. The germline gives CDR1 SGHVS, CDR2 FQNEAQ. CDR3 residues: CASSLAFNTGELFF. The DNA of the CDR3 is TGTGCCAGCAGCTTAGCGTTTAACACCGGGGAGCTGTTTTTT.

The chain carries TRBV29-1 and TRBJ2-2; the match to TRBD1 covers 10 bases. Trimming took 5 bases from V and 6 from J; bases not matched to a gene: 9. CDR1 and CDR2 from the germline V gene are SQVTM and ANQGSEA. The CDR3 has 15 residues. DNA for the CDR3: TGCAGCGTTCACTCCGGGACAGGGGACTCCGGGGAGCTGTTTTTT. This gives the protein CSVHSGTGDSGELFF.

This clonotype was found a few times. The gene calls are TRBV20-1 and TRBJ2-7; the match to TRBD1 covers 9 bases. Germline assignment: CDR1 DFQATT and CDR2 SNEGSKA (reference sequence). J lost 4 bases, V lost 3 bases, and 10 bases had no gene match. This CDR3 contains 15 residues. CDR3 sequence: CSASMPGQGHYEQYF. The CDR3 coding sequence is TGCAGTGCTAGTATGCCGGGACAGGGACATTACGAGCAGTACTTC.

V and J are TRBV5-1 and TRBJ2-1, with 8 positions matching TRBD2. V lost 2 bases and J lost 5; bases outside the gene matches: 3. This CDR3 has 14 amino acids. Germline V gene sequence: CDR1 SGHRS, CDR2 YFSETQ. In nucleotides, the CDR3 is TGCGCCAGCAGCTTTCGGGAGGGCAACAATGAGCAGTTCTTC. Amino acids: CASSFREGNNEQFF.

With regard to this clonotype: A much larger clone differs by one base, so this may be a read error. This chain connects TRBV12-3 or TRBV12-4 to TRBJ1-2; TRBD1 aligns across 12 bases. The CDR3 loop spans 14 amino acids. V trimming: 6 bases; J trimming: 8 bases; junction bases outside the gene matches: 7. The CDR3 DNA reads as TGTGCCAGCAGAGCCGGGACAGGGGGCGGGGGCTACACCTTC. It translates to CASRAGTGGGGYTF.

The rearrangement uses TRBV7-2 and TRBJ2-5, with D unresolved. The CDR3 is 13 amino acids. The germline V gene encodes CDR1 SGHTA and CDR2 FQGNSA. V lost 5 bases, J lost 5 bases, and 12 bases lay in between. The CDR3 is CASSTLVGETQYF. In DNA, the CDR3 is TGTGCCAGCAGCACCCTAGTGGGGGAGACCCAGTACTTC.

This rearrangement joins TRBV10-1 to TRBJ2-2; the match to TRBD1 covers 8 bases. Germline V gene data show CDR1 as WNHNN and CDR2 as SYGVQD (reference sequence). CDR3 size: 15 residues. The J segment lost 3 bases and the V segment lost 6 bases, leaving 6 bases of the junction unmatched. The CDR3 DNA reads as TGCGCCAGCAGAGGGGACAGGCCCGACACCGGGGAGCTGTTTTTT. This encodes CASRGDRPDTGELFF.

This clonotype was recorded many times. The chain joins TRBV7-8 to TRBJ2-3, with D hard to call. The V and J ends lost 1 base and 4 bases respectively, with 9 bases between them. This CDR3 has 14 residues. The V gene's germline CDR1 is SGHVS and CDR2 FQNEAQ. The CDR3 reads CASSLGRTSDTQYF. The CDR3 coding sequence is TGTGCCAGCAGCTTAGGACGAACCTCAGATACGCAGTATTTT.

This clonotype was seen a handful of times. The rearrangement joins TRBV6-6 to TRBJ2-1; weak D call: TRBD1 (7 bases). Germline V gene data show CDR1 as MNHNY and CDR2 as SVGAGI (reference sequence). CDR3 length: 17 amino acids. Between the trimmed V and J ends, which lost 1 base and 9 bases, there was a span of 22 bases. Here the CDR3 DNA reads TGTGCCAGCAGTTACTTCCAAGGCGGGGCAGGGGGAGGTGAGCAGTTCTTC. This sequence encodes CASSYFQGGAGGGEQFF.

Only a few counts were recorded for this clonotype. This chain uses TRBV5-6 with TRBJ2-7; possible D gene TRBD1, 5 bases. Germline assignment: CDR1 SGHDT and CDR2 YYEEEE. V lost 4 bases, J lost 3 bases, and 11 bases lay in between. This CDR3 has 13 residues. For the CDR3, the DNA is TGTGCCAGCAGCCAGGACACGATCTACGAGCAGTACTTC. It yields the protein CASSQDTIYEQYF.

V usage is TRBV20-1 and J usage is TRBJ2-7; perhaps TRBD2 as D (6 bases). Trimming left V 0 bases short and J 3 bases short, with 9 bases between. Germline V CDR1 and CDR2: DFQATT, SNEGSKA (reference sequence). The CDR3 loop spans 13 amino acids. CDR3 coding DNA: TGCAGTGCTAGAGATCGTAGCGGCTACGAGCAGTACTTC. Protein product: CSARDRSGYEQYF.

This clonotype showed up many times. V and J are TRBV27 and TRBJ2-1, with 14 bases matching TRBD2. The ends lost 5 bases at V and 9 bases at J; junction bases unmatched: 6. The CDR3 loop spans 15 amino acids. Germline V gene lookup returns CDR1 MNHEY and CDR2 SMNVEV (reference sequence). The CDR3 coding sequence is TGTGCCAGCAGTCTCGGGACTAGCGGGAGAGTTGAGCAGTTCTTC. It specifies CASSLGTSGRVEQFF.